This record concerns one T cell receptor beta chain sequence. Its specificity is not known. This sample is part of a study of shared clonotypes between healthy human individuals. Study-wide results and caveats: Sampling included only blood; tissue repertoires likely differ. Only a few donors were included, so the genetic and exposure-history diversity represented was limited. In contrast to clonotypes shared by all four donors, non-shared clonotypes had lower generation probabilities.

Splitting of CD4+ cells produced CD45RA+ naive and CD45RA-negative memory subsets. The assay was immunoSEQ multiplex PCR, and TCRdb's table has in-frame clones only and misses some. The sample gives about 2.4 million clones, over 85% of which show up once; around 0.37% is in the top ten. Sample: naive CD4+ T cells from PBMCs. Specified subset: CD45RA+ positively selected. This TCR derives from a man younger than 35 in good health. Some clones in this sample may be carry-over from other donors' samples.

CDR3 sequence (DNA): TGTGCCAGCAGTGACACACAGGGGGCGTCCTACGAGCAGTACTTC. This gives the protein CASSDTQGASYEQYF. V is TRBV6-6 and J is TRBJ2-7, with 9 bases lining up with TRBD1. The V segment lost 5 bases and the J segment 1 base; nucleotides outside the gene matches: 6. Germline CDR1 reads MNHNY; CDR2 reads SVGAGI (reference sequence). CDR3 length: 15 residues.